Each of the 17 T cell receptor beta chains below was sequenced from the same sample in a study of blood T cells in healthy people across ages. The authors ran a second PCR of about 6 to 12 cycles using a sample-barcoded 5' primer and a J-beta primer mix. TCRdb re-derived calls from the 5' RACE reads in MiXCR, one entry per CDR3 protein. The table includes 650,000 to 800,000 distinct CDR3 sequences, approximately 48% detected once. Specimen: blood. The source of these receptors is a man aged 60 to 69 in good health.

The V and J genes are TRBV10-3 and TRBJ1-1, with 10 positions matching TRBD1. The CDR3 totals 14 residues. V was pared by 6 bases and J by 3 bases, with 4 bases of the junction left unmatched. Germline CDR1 ENHRY, CDR2 SYGVKD. The CDR3 here is CAIRSGQGDTEAFF. For the CDR3, the DNA is TGTGCCATCAGGAGTGGACAGGGGGACACTGAAGCTTTCTTT.

V is TRBV28 and J is TRBJ2-2; D is uncertain. V shed 4 bases and J shed 5 bases, with 14 bases lying between them. Germline lookup yields CDR1 MDHEN and CDR2 SYDVKM. CDR3 size: 15 residues. CDR3 sequence: CASSSVHSPTGELFF. The CDR3 DNA follows: TGTGCCAGCAGTTCAGTGCACAGTCCGACCGGGGAGCTGTTTTTT.

A word on this clonotype: A read error may produce the germline difference seen at one junction end. The gene calls are TRBV7-2 and TRBJ2-7, with TRBD1 matching over 8 bases. The CDR3 is 19 residues long. Germline CDR1 reads SGHTA; CDR2 reads FQGNSA. CDR3 nucleotide sequence: TGTGCCGGCAGCTTATACACCTCCGGGACAGGAATGTCGGGCTACGAGCAGTACTTC. It codes for CAGSLYTSGTGMSGYEQYF.

This clonotype came up many times. The J gene is TRBJ2-5, the V gene TRBV7-9; perhaps TRBD2 as D (6 bases). The CDR3 consists of 15 residues. Germline lookup yields CDR1 SEHNR and CDR2 FQNEAQ (reference sequence). V dropped 1 base and J dropped 2 bases, with 11 bases sitting between them. In DNA form, the CDR3 reads TGTGCCAGCAGCTTAGGGACTAACGTACAAGAGACCCAGTACTTC. The encoded protein is CASSLGTNVQETQYF.

At least ten counts were recorded for this clonotype. A much larger clone lies a single base off, so this may be a read error. V is TRBV7-8 and J is TRBJ2-5; 7 bases map to TRBD2. The CDR3 extends over 15 amino acids. Germline CDR1 reads SGHVS; CDR2 reads FQNEAQ. The trim removed 3 bases at V and 5 bases at J, leaving 9 bases unmatched. This CDR3 is CASSLGRLGGETQYF. In DNA form, the CDR3 reads TGTGCCAGCAGCTTGGGCCGTTTGGGGGGGGAGACCCAGTACTTC.

The chain uses TRBV5-1 and TRBJ1-2; 7 bases are shared with TRBD1. The CDR3 length is 15 residues. Trimming cost V 4 bases and J 7 bases; bases outside gene matches: 13. The V gene's germline CDR1 is SGHRS and CDR2 YFSETQ. The DNA of the CDR3 is TGCGCCAGCAGCGGAGACCGGGACAGAGGACTTGGCTACACCTTC. Translating gives CASSGDRDRGLGYTF.

This clonotype was counted a few times. V is TRBV5-1 and J is TRBJ2-1; no reliable D call. The CDR3 is made up of 14 amino acids. The germline V gene has CDR1 SGHRS and CDR2 YFSETQ. Trimming cost V 0 bases and J 6 bases, with 10 bases left between them. CDR3 sequence reads: CASSLEGAGNEQFF. CDR3 bases: TGCGCCAGCAGCTTGGAAGGAGCAGGCAATGAGCAGTTCTTC. The full variable domain, with the rest looked up from reference TRBV5-1 and TRBJ2-1, is KAGVTQTPRYLIKTRGQQVTLSCSPISGHRSVSWYQQTPGQGLQFLFEYFSETQRNKGNFPGRFSGRQFSNSRSEMNVSTLELGDSALYLCASSLEGAGNEQFFGPGTRLTVL.

This clonotype was detected a few times. At one end, the junction sequence differs from germline, possibly due to a read error. The chain couples TRBV7-7 to TRBJ2-3, with 9 bases lining up with TRBD1. This CDR3 region has 17 residues. CDR1 is SSHAT, CDR2 FNYEAQ, per germline (reference sequence). The CDR3 loop reads CASSPGTGLRDTDMQYF. The CDR3, as DNA: TGTGCTAGCAGCCCAGGGACAGGGCTACGGGACACAGATATGCAGTATTTT.

This clonotype was seen only a few times. This rearrangement joins TRBV20-1 to TRBJ2-7; TRBD2 matches at 11 bases. CDR1 is DFQATT and CDR2 is SNEGSKA in the germline V gene (reference sequence). This CDR3 is built from 14 residues. Germline trimming cut 3 bases from V and 3 bases from J; bases unmatched to any gene: 4. The CDR3 DNA reads as TGCAGTGCTAGGACGACTAGCGGGGACTACGAGCAGTACTTC. Protein sequence: CSARTTSGDYEQYF.

In DNA form, the CDR3 reads TGCAGTGCTAGTGCCCTTACCCCCTACGAGCAGTACTTC. Translating gives CSASALTPYEQYF. This chain uses TRBV20-1 with TRBJ2-7, with unresolved D. The CDR3 loop spans 13 amino acids. The V gene lost 3 bases and the J gene lost 2 bases, with 11 bases spanning the gap. Germline V gives CDR1 DFQATT, CDR2 SNEGSKA (reference sequence).

This clonotype was picked up a small number of times. The chain carries TRBV7-2 and TRBJ1-2; no clear D. The CDR3 loop spans 15 amino acids. Germline V gene sequence: CDR1 SGHTA, CDR2 FQGNSA. The germline V and J ends were trimmed by 5 bases and 0 bases, with 13 bases remaining between them. For the CDR3, the DNA is TGTGCCAGCAGCCCCGCTAGGGCCGCTAACTATGGCTACACCTTC. As protein: CASSPARAANYGYTF.

CDR3 protein: CSAPTPISGANVLTF. In nucleotides, the CDR3 is TGCAGTGCTCCGACACCGATCTCTGGGGCCAACGTCCTGACTTTC. The V call is TRBV20-1, the J call TRBJ2-6; no clear D. V shed 5 bases and J shed 0 bases, with 11 bases lying between them. CDR3 length: 15 residues. Per the germline V gene, CDR1 is DFQATT and CDR2 is SNEGSKA (reference sequence).

The rearrangement uses TRBV12-3 or TRBV12-4 and TRBJ2-4; tentatively, D is TRBD2 (5 bases). The CDR3 runs 12 residues. The V end was cut by 8 bases, the J end by 13 bases, with 18 bases between. The CDR3 sequence is CASGETVSKQYF. CDR3 sequence (DNA): TGTGCCAGCGGGGAGACTGTAAGTAAGCAGTACTTC.

This clonotype was observed a few times. This chain uses TRBV7-9 with TRBJ2-1, with 8 bases lining up with TRBD1. The CDR3 length is 15 residues. Germline trimming cut 5 bases from V and 6 bases from J; bases unmatched to any gene: 9. Germline V gene data show CDR1 as SEHNR and CDR2 as FQNEAQ (reference sequence). The CDR3 region is CASSRTGQDFNEQFF. As DNA, the CDR3 is TGTGCCAGCAGCCGGACGGGACAGGACTTCAATGAGCAGTTCTTC. Full variable domain (rest looked up from reference TRBV7-9 and TRBJ2-1): DTGVSQNPRHKITKRGQNVTFRCDPISEHNRLYWYRQTLGQGPEFLTYFQNEAQLEKSRLLSDRFSAERPKGSFSTLEIQRTEQGDSAMYLCASSRTGQDFNEQFFGPGTRLTVL.

The V gene is TRBV9, the J gene TRBJ2-7; 7 bases map to TRBD1. With V trimmed by 3 bases and J by 3 bases, 9 bases remained unmatched. This CDR3 region has 15 residues. Germline values: CDR1 SGDLS, CDR2 YYNGEE. The CDR3 nucleotides are TGTGCCAGCAGCGCCACAGGGACAGCTGACTACGAGCAGTACTTC. Encoded protein: CASSATGTADYEQYF.

This clonotype was detected once. The V and J genes are TRBV29-1 and TRBJ1-1, with 9 bases aligning to TRBD1. The germline CDR1 and CDR2 sequences are SQVTM and ANQGSEA. J gave up 2 bases and V 5 bases, and 12 bases lay outside the gene matches. There are 16 residues in the CDR3. The CDR3 DNA reads TGCAGCGTTACGAAAGCGGACAGGGGACCCAACACTGAAGCTTTCTTT. Amino acids: CSVTKADRGPNTEAFF.

The J gene is TRBJ2-4, the V gene TRBV11-3; D call uncertain. Matching the DNA end better, TRBJ2-7 makes the J call doubtful. CDR3 length: 13 amino acids. Germline CDR1 and CDR2: SGHNT and YENEEA. CDR3 nucleotide sequence: TGTGCCAGCAGCCCCCATGGGGTTGGCGAGCAGTACTTC. Residues: CASSPHGVGEQYF.